This entry lists 7 T cell receptor beta chains sequenced from one sample in a study of beta chain features in type 1 diabetes (dated by TCRdb to the late 2010s). Receptor libraries were prepared by the immunoSEQ multiplex PCR assay. The entire isolated RNA was reverse transcribed using the High Capacity cDNA Reverse Transcription Kit, and thus expressed TCRB transcripts were sequenced. Imported from immuneACCESS, the table was reduced by TCRdb to in-frame sequences with V and J called. These copies leave out some clones; in studies compared against another copy, an unresolved V gene accounts for under half, and the cause of the remainder is not known. Here the sample has 40,000 to 45,000 clones; roughly 56% occur a single time. The ten most abundant clones make up over 2% of the sample. Sequencing was done on a sample of Tregs from blood. The sample's cell subset or site label is to be understood as: regulatory CD4+ T cells. The receptors shown here come from a woman aged 18-30 years in good health.

This clone occurred once. The gene calls are TRBV28 and TRBJ2-7; TRBD1 matches at 7 bases. In germline, CDR1 is MDHEN, CDR2 SYDVKM. V gave up 5 bases and J gave up 2 bases; unmatched junction bases: 12. CDR3 length: 16 amino acids. The CDR3 loop is CASSEIGTANTYEQYF. The CDR3 nucleotides read TGTGCCAGCAGTGAAATCGGGACAGCCAACACCTACGAGCAGTACTTC.

This clone was seen only a few times. The chain carries TRBV15 and TRBJ2-1; D gene uncertain. Trimming removed 1 base from V and 3 bases from J, with 10 bases in between. Looked up from germline, CDR1 is LNHNV and CDR2 is YYDKDF (reference sequence). This CDR3 is built from 15 residues. CDR3 sequence: CATSRGDSGYNEQFF. The CDR3, as DNA: TGTGCCACCAGCAGAGGAGACTCGGGCTACAATGAGCAGTTCTTC.

The gene calls are TRBV5-1 and TRBJ2-7; 9 nucleotides match TRBD2. The germline V gene has CDR1 SGHRS and CDR2 YFSETQ. Losses at the gene ends were 4 bases for V and 5 bases for J; bases not matched to a gene: 13. This CDR3 region has 16 residues. CDR3 protein: CASSPRGASGKHEQYF. CDR3 nucleotide sequence: TGCGCCAGCAGCCCCCGGGGGGCTAGCGGGAAGCACGAGCAGTACTTC.

The chain carries TRBV7-9 and TRBJ1-2; TRBD1 agrees at 8 bases. The length of the CDR3 is 13 residues. V lost 4 bases, J lost 9 bases, and 7 bases stayed unmatched. Germline CDR1 is SEHNR and CDR2 is FQNEAQ (reference sequence). CDR3: CASSSTGGSSYTF. The CDR3 DNA sequence: TGTGCCAGCAGCTCCACAGGGGGAAGTAGCTACACCTTC.

This chain joins TRBV20-1 and TRBJ1-1; D gene unclear. The germline CDR1 and CDR2 sequences are DFQATT and SNEGSKA (reference sequence). The CDR3 consists of 11 residues. The CDR3 protein is CSCAGNTEAFF. The CDR3 bases are TGCAGCTGCGCGGGGAACACTGAAGCTTTCTTT.

This rearrangement joins TRBV30 to TRBJ1-5, with D perhaps matching TRBD1 (5 bases). The CDR3 is 17 amino acids. V dropped 2 bases and J dropped 2 bases, with 19 bases sitting between them. The germline V gene has CDR1 GTSNPN and CDR2 SVGIG (reference sequence). Here the CDR3 DNA reads TGTGCCTGGAGTAGGCAGGGCGGGGTTCAGGGCAATCAGCCCCAGCATTTT. Its protein is CAWSRQGGVQGNQPQHF.

The chain has TRBV7-9 and TRBJ2-3; TRBD1 might be the D (5 bases). Germline lookup yields CDR1 SEHNR and CDR2 FQNEAQ (reference sequence). Trimming pared 4 bases from V and 12 bases from J, leaving 17 bases between. The CDR3 totals 13 residues. CDR3 residues: CASSSRGTPDQYF. The CDR3 DNA sequence: TGTGCCAGCAGCTCTAGGGGCACCCCAGACCAGTATTTT.